This TCR beta chain came from a study of blood T cells in healthy people across ages. This clonotype was recorded many times. In germline, CDR1 is SGHRS, CDR2 YFSETQ. The CDR3 spans 13 residues. The ends were cut back, 0 bases at V and 3 bases at J, with 6 bases in the middle. Next came a second PCR, run for about 7 to 12 cycles, which used a sample-barcoded 5' primer along with a J-beta primer mix. TCRdb analysed the 5' RACE reads with MiXCR anew, one entry per CDR3 protein. The sample has 800,000 to 950,000 distinct CDR3 sequences; just under 30% are singletons. These data are also associated with another study on T cells of mothers and their children.

The chain links TRBV5-1 to TRBJ1-2; D uncertain. Source material: blood. This sequence originates from a woman in her 40s in good health. CDR3 region: CASSLEADYGYTF. The CDR3 DNA reads TGCGCCAGCAGCTTGGAGGCAGACTATGGCTACACCTTC.